This TCR beta chain was sequenced in a study of Ad26.COV2.S vaccination and SARS-CoV-2 variants. Generated by immunoSEQ multiplex PCR, the TCRdb table keeps only in-frame clones and is missing some. The sample holds roughly 150,000 clones; roughly 88% are singletons and the top ten take more than 4.5%. The CDR3 has 15 amino acids. V was shortened by 0 bases and J by 2 bases, with 9 bases between the two germline ends. Germline V gives CDR1 SGHRS, CDR2 YFSETQ. This material consisted of peripheral blood, taken after recovery from COVID-19. The sequence came from a human donor who had recovered from COVID-19. V and J are TRBV5-1 and TRBJ1-3; D is possibly TRBD1 (5 bases). CDR3 loop: CASSLGQFTGNTIYF. CDR3 nucleotide sequence: TGCGCCAGCAGCTTGGGACAGTTTACTGGAAACACCATATATTTT.